Listed here are 17 T cell receptor beta chains from one sample, sequenced in a study of T cell changes during pregnancy in multiple sclerosis. This table comes from immunoSEQ multiplex PCR, and its TCRdb copy is limited to in-frame clones, with some not included. The profile shows about 41,000 clones, 80% to 90% of them singletons. Sequences were derived from CD4+ T cells from peripheral blood mononuclear cells, sampled in the first trimester of pregnancy. These receptor sequences come from a female donor with multiple sclerosis, enrolled in a pregnancy study.

This chain joins TRBV9 and TRBJ1-3; D perhaps matches TRBD1 (6 bases). CDR3 length: 14 residues. V gave up 7 bases and J gave up 2 bases, with 13 bases separating them. Germline lookup yields CDR1 SGDLS and CDR2 YYNGEE. The CDR3 protein is CASGRGSTGNTIYF. The CDR3 nucleotides read TGTGCCAGCGGCAGGGGTTCTACTGGAAACACCATATATTTT. The variable domain in full, with the rest retrieved from reference TRBV9 and TRBJ1-3, is DSGVTQTPKHLITATGQRVTLRCSPRSGDLSVYWYQQSLDQGLQFLIQYYNGEERAKGNILERFSAQQFPDLHSELNLSSLELGDSALYFCASGRGSTGNTIYFGEGSWLTVV.

The CDR3 bases are TGTGCCAGCAGAAACAGGGGTGGGGAGACCCAGTACTTC. Translating gives CASRNRGGETQYF. The chain couples TRBV7-9 to TRBJ2-5; 7 bases align to TRBD1. There are 13 residues in the CDR3. CDR1 is SEHNR, CDR2 FQNEAQ, per germline (reference sequence). V gave up 6 bases and J gave up 5 bases; unmatched junction bases: 6.

The V gene is TRBV4-1, the J gene TRBJ2-5, with D tentatively TRBD1 (6 bases). V gave up 4 bases and J gave up 5 bases, with 14 bases separating them. The V gene's germline CDR1 is MGHRA and CDR2 YSYEKL. The CDR3 is made up of 14 amino acids. The CDR3 bases are TGCGCCAGCAGCCCCTGGGGCAGGGGTGAGACCCAGTACTTC. This codes for CASSPWGRGETQYF.

This chain links TRBV5-1 with TRBJ2-7; TRBD2 matches 13 bases. Looked up from germline, CDR1 is SGHRS and CDR2 is YFSETQ. The CDR3 runs to 16 residues. The V and J ends lost 4 bases and 2 bases, in that order; junction bases with no gene match: 6. In DNA, the CDR3 is TGCGCCAGCAGCCCGGGACTAGCGGGACTTACCTACGAGCAGTACTTC. Translated: CASSPGLAGLTYEQYF.

This clone has more than one count but fewer than ten. The chain joins TRBV27 to TRBJ1-1; 7 bases are shared with TRBD1. Germline V CDR1 and CDR2: MNHEY, SMNVEV (reference sequence). CDR3 length: 19 amino acids. V lost 5 bases to trimming and J lost 1 base; unmatched junction nucleotides: 19. The CDR3 sequence is CASSPTGGGPPSENTEAFF. The CDR3 DNA reads TGTGCCAGCAGTCCGACCGGAGGGGGCCCTCCAAGTGAGAACACTGAAGCTTTCTTT.

The chain links TRBV13 to TRBJ2-1, with D hard to call. Looked up from germline, CDR1 is PRHDT and CDR2 is FYEKMQ (reference sequence). This CDR3 comprises 12 residues. V was trimmed by 4 bases and J by 7 bases, leaving 8 bases between them. CDR3 residues: CASSWSGNEQFF. For the CDR3, the DNA is TGTGCCAGCAGCTGGAGTGGAAATGAGCAGTTCTTC.

This clone was seen once. This chain connects TRBV28 to TRBJ2-5; D not resolved. V gave up 5 bases and J gave up 5 bases, with 12 bases separating them. Germline loops: CDR1 MDHEN, CDR2 SYDVKM. The CDR3 sequence is 13 residues long. The CDR3, as DNA: TGTGCCAGCAGTCTCGACATACCCGAGACCCAGTACTTC. It codes for CASSLDIPETQYF. Full variable domain (outside the CDR3, taken from reference TRBV28 and TRBJ2-5): DVKVTQSSRYLVKRTGEKVFLECVQDMDHENMFWYRQDPGLGLRLIYFSYDVKMKEKGDIPEGYSVSREKKERFSLILESASTNQTSMYLCASSLDIPETQYFGPGTRLLVL.

This clone was counted a single time. The V gene is TRBV4-2, the J gene TRBJ1-3, with TRBD1 matching 7 bases. There are 16 residues in the CDR3. Looked up from germline, CDR1 is LGHNA and CDR2 is YNFKEQ. The junction had 6 bases not matched to a gene; V was cut back by 1 base and J by 3 bases. The CDR3 nucleotides are TGTGCCAGCAGCCAAGCCATCCAGGGGGTTGGAAACACCATATATTTT. Translation: CASSQAIQGVGNTIYF.

This chain connects TRBV10-3 to TRBJ1-2; 7 bases fit TRBD1. V trimming: 5 bases; J trimming: 8 bases; junction bases outside the gene matches: 8. The CDR3 loop spans 13 amino acids. Germline lookup yields CDR1 ENHRY and CDR2 SYGVKD. The CDR3 is CAISQGVRGGYTF. CDR3 bases: TGTGCCATCAGTCAGGGGGTACGGGGCGGCTACACCTTC.

The CDR3 nucleotides read TGTGCCAGTAGTATCCGGCAGGGACAGAATAGCAATCAGCCCCAGCATTTT. Translated, it gives CASSIRQGQNSNQPQHF. The chain recombines TRBV19 with TRBJ1-5; TRBD1 matches 7 bases. This CDR3 contains 17 residues. V was pared by 3 bases and J by 0 bases, with 8 bases of the junction left unmatched. Germline lookup yields CDR1 LNHDA and CDR2 SQIVND (reference sequence).

The V and J genes are TRBV30 and TRBJ2-1, with D perhaps matching TRBD1 (5 bases). CDR1 and CDR2 from the germline V gene are GTSNPN and SVGIG (reference sequence). The CDR3 covers 13 residues. V lost 4 bases, J lost 7 bases, and 14 bases lay in between. CDR3 protein: CAWKTSPGNEQFF. The CDR3 coding sequence is TGTGCCTGGAAAACAAGCCCAGGGAATGAGCAGTTCTTC.

The CDR3 sequence: CASSPRQGANEQYF. DNA of the CDR3: TGTGCCAGTAGTCCTAGACAGGGTGCCAACGAGCAGTACTTC. The V gene is TRBV19, the J gene TRBJ2-7; TRBD1 aligns across 7 bases. Germline values: CDR1 LNHDA, CDR2 SQIVND (reference sequence). This CDR3 has 14 residues. Unmatched junction bases numbered 9, after V lost 5 bases and J lost 5 bases.

This clone has just one count. J is TRBJ2-7 and V is TRBV13; 7 nucleotides align to TRBD2. The CDR3 covers 15 residues. Per the germline V gene, CDR1 is PRHDT and CDR2 is FYEKMQ (reference sequence). V lost 5 bases and J lost 4; bases outside the gene matches: 11. The CDR3 loop is CASSQRGAGIYEQYF. The CDR3 region has the DNA TGTGCCAGCAGCCAGCGGGGAGCAGGGATTTACGAGCAGTACTTC.

This clone was recorded once. The chain carries TRBV2 and TRBJ1-4, with TRBD1 matching over 10 bases. The CDR3 extends over 17 amino acids. The junction had 17 bases not matched to a gene; V was cut back by 7 bases and J by 9 bases. In germline, CDR1 is SNHLY, CDR2 FYNNEI. The CDR3 region is CASNQEGQGLELKKLFF. The CDR3 DNA reads TGTGCCAGCAATCAAGAGGGACAGGGGTTGGAGTTAAAAAAACTGTTTTTT.

V is TRBV4-1 and J is TRBJ2-1; D might be TRBD1 (5 bases). Between the trimmed V and J ends, which lost 7 bases and 6 bases, there was a span of 16 bases. Germline V gene data show CDR1 as MGHRA and CDR2 as YSYEKL. This CDR3 spans 14 amino acids. CDR3 sequence reads: CASNSRVKSNEQFF. The CDR3 DNA reads as TGCGCCAGCAATTCCAGGGTGAAAAGCAATGAGCAGTTCTTC.

This clone was observed once. The gene calls are TRBV6-5 and TRBJ2-7, with TRBD1 identical over 9 bases. The CDR3 is made up of 11 amino acids. Germline lookup yields CDR1 MNHEY and CDR2 SVGAGI. After removal of 6 bases from V and 8 bases from J, the junction contained 2 bases not matched to a gene. Here the CDR3 DNA reads TGTGCCAGCAGAGACAGGGGGAAGCAGTACTTC. It specifies CASRDRGKQYF.

This clone was seen only once. This chain links TRBV7-8 with TRBJ1-5; 7 bases are a match to TRBD1. The CDR3 is 15 amino acids. The germline V gene encodes CDR1 SGHVS and CDR2 FQNEAQ. J was trimmed by 2 bases and V by 5 bases; bases with no gene match: 6. CDR3 DNA: TGTGCCAGCAGCATCCCAGGACAGGGCAATCAGCCCCAGCATTTT. Amino acid sequence: CASSIPGQGNQPQHF.